This T cell receptor (beta chain) stems from a study of CD8+ T cells in alopecia areata. Whole-study context: Treated individuals took tofacitinib by mouth, 5 to 10 mg twice daily. General study points: In scalp, tofacitinib significantly decreased clonality and expanded CD8+ clones among the top 100. Besides other cells, scalp samples also yield sequences of resident alphabeta T cells from normal skin. While patients received tofacitinib, many expanded lesional clones remained present in scalp and blood.

Regarding treatment: oral pan-JAK inhibitor, 5-10 mg twice daily. As to this clone: The target antigen is unknown.

The CDR3 is made up of 15 amino acids. The J segment lost 7 bases and the V segment lost 5 bases, leaving 12 bases of the junction unmatched. In germline, CDR1 is SNHLY, CDR2 FYNNEI. Isolated RNA was reverse transcribed into cDNA used as the sequencing template. Sequencing was performed with immunoSEQ multiplex PCR; in TCRdb, only in-frame clones are kept and a portion is missing. This table holds 200,000 to 250,000 clones, 64% found once. The gene calls are TRBV2 and TRBJ2-7; 9 bases match TRBD2. This TCR was recovered from a human donor with alopecia areata. The sample consisted of CD4+ T cells sorted from blood, taken at week 4, from a patient treated with tofacitinib. CDR3 sequence (DNA): TGTGCCAGCAGTTCGACTAGCGGCACTCTTAGTGAGCAGTACTTC. Residues: CASSSTSGTLSEQYF. Based on the CDR3 plus reference TRBV2 and TRBJ2-7, the full variable domain is EPEVTQTPSHQVTQMGQEVILRCVPISNHLYFYWYRQILGQKVEFLVSFYNNEISEKSEIFDDQFSVERPDGSNFTLKIRSTKLEDSAMYFCASSSTSGTLSEQYFGPGTRLTVT.